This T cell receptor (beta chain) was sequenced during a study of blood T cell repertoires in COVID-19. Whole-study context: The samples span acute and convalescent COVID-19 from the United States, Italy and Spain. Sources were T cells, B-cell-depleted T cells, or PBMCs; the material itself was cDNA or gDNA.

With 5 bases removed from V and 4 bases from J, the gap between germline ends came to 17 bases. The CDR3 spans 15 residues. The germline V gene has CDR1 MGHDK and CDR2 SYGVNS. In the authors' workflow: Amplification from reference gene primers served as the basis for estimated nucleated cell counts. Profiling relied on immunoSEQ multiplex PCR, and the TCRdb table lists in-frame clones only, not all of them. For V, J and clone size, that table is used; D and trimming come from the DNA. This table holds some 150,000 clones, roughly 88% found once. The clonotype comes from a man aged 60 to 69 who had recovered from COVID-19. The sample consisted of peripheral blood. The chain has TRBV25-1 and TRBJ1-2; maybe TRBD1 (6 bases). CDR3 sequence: CASSSRLGAIYGYTF. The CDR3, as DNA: TGTGCCAGCAGTTCACGACTGGGGGCGATCTATGGCTACACCTTC.